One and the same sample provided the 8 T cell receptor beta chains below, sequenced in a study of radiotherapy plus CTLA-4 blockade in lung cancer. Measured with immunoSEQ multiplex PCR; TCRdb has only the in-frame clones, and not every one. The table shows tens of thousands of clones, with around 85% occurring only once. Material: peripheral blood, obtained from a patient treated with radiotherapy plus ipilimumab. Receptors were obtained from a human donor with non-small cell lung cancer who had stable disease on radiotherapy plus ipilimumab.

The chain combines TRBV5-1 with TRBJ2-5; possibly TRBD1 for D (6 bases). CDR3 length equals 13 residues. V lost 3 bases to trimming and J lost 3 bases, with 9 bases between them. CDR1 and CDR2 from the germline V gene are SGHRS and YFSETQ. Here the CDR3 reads CASSSEGEETQYF. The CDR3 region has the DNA TGCGCCAGCAGCTCCGAGGGGGAAGAGACCCAGTACTTC.

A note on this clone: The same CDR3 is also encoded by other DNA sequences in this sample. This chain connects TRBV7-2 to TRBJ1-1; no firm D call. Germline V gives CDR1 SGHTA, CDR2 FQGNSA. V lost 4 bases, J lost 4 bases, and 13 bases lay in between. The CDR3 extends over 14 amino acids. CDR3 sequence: CASSSSSGVTEAFF. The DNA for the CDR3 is TGTGCCAGCAGCTCCTCTAGTGGGGTCACTGAAGCTTTCTTT.

The chain's CDR3 is CASSQDRAFRGDTQYF. CDR3 sequence (DNA): TGCGCCAGCAGCCAAGATAGGGCTTTCAGAGGGGATACGCAGTATTTT. This chain joins TRBV4-3 and TRBJ2-3; TRBD2 might be the D (5 bases). This CDR3 has 16 residues. Between the trimmed V and J ends, which lost 0 bases and 6 bases, there was a span of 16 bases. Germline assignment: CDR1 LGHNA and CDR2 YSLEER.

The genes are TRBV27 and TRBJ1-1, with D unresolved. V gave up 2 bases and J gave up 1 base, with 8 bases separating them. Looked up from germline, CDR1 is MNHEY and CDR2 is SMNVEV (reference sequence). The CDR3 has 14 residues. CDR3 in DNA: TGTGCCAGCAGTTTAAAGATTGGGAACACTGAAGCTTTCTTT. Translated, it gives CASSLKIGNTEAFF.

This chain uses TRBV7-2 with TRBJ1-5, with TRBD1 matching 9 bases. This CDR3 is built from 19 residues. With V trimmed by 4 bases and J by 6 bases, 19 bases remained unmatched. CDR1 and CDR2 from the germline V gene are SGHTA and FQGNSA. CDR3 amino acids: CASSSRFTPGQGMSQPQHF. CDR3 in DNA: TGTGCCAGCAGCTCACGATTTACTCCGGGACAGGGAATGAGTCAGCCCCAGCATTTT.

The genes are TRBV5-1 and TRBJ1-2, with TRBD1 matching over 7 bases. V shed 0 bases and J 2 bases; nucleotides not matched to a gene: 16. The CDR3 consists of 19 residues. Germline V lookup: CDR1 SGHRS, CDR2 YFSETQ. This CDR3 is CASSLGRGQGGIENYGYTF. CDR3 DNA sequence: TGCGCCAGCAGCTTGGGCCGGGGCCAGGGGGGGATTGAGAACTATGGCTACACCTTC.

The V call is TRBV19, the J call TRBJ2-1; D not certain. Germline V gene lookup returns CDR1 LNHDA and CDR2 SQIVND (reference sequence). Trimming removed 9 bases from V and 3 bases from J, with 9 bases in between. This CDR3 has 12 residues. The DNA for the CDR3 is TGTGCCAGCCAGACATTCTACAATGAGCAGTTCTTC. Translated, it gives CASQTFYNEQFF.

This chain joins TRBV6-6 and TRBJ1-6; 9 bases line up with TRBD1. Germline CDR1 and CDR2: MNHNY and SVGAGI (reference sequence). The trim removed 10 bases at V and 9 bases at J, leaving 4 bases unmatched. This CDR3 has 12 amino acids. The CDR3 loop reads CAIRTGVSPLHF. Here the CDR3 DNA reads TGTGCCATCCGGACAGGGGTTTCACCCCTCCACTTT.